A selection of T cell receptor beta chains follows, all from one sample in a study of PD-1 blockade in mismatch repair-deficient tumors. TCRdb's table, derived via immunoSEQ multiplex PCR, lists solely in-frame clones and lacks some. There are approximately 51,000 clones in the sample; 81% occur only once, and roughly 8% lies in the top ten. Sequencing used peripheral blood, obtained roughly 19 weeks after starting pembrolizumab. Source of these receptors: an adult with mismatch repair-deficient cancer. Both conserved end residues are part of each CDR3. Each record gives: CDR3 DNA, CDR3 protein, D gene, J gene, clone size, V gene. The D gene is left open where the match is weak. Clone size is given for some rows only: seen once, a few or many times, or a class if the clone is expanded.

cdr3_nt: TGTGCCAGCAGTGAATTGGGCCAGACAACAACTGAAGCTTTCTTT; cdr3_aa: CASSELGQTTTEAFF; d_call: NA; j_call: TRBJ1-1; clone_size: NA; v_call: TRBV6-1
cdr3_nt: TGTGCTAGCAGCCCCGCCAGGAGTACTGAAGCTTTCTTT; cdr3_aa: CASSPARSTEAFF; d_call: NA; j_call: TRBJ1-1; clone_size: NA; v_call: TRBV7-7
cdr3_nt: TGTGCCAGCAGCATTAACGAGGACCCTTACTACGAGCAGTACTTC; cdr3_aa: CASSINEDPYYEQYF; d_call: NA; j_call: TRBJ2-7; clone_size: NA; v_call: TRBV27
cdr3_nt: TGTGCCAGCAGGATACTGGCCCAGGGAAGCACTGAAGCTTTCTTT; cdr3_aa: CASRILAQGSTEAFF; d_call: NA; j_call: TRBJ1-1; clone_size: NA; v_call: TRBV7-9
cdr3_nt: TGTGCCAGCAGTGCGGGACAGTACGGTCGAGCAGATACGCAGTATTTT; cdr3_aa: CASSAGQYGRADTQYF; d_call: TRBD1; j_call: TRBJ2-3; clone_size: NA; v_call: TRBV2
cdr3_nt: TGTGCCAGCGGACCGACAGGGGCCGGGGAGCAGTACTTC; cdr3_aa: CASGPTGAGEQYF; d_call: TRBD1; j_call: TRBJ2-7; clone_size: NA; v_call: TRBV6-6
cdr3_nt: TGCGCCAGCAGCCCCGGGACTAGCGCCACGGAGCAGTACTTC; cdr3_aa: CASSPGTSATEQYF; d_call: TRBD2; j_call: TRBJ2-7; clone_size: NA; v_call: TRBV5-1
cdr3_nt: TGCGCCAGCAGCCTTCGGTCTAGCGATGACTACGAGCAGTACTTC; cdr3_aa: CASSLRSSDDYEQYF; d_call: NA; j_call: TRBJ2-7; clone_size: NA; v_call: TRBV4-1
cdr3_nt: TGTGCCTCGGGACTAGCGGGAGGGGGAGGGGAGCTGTTTTTT; cdr3_aa: CASGLAGGGGELFF; d_call: TRBD2; j_call: TRBJ2-2; clone_size: NA; v_call: TRBV19
cdr3_nt: TGTGCCAGCAGTTTTGGGAACCGGGGGGTCCCCGGGGAGCTGTTTTTT; cdr3_aa: CASSFGNRGVPGELFF; d_call: TRBD2; j_call: TRBJ2-2; clone_size: NA; v_call: TRBV28
cdr3_nt: TGTGCCAGCAGCCTGGGACTAGCGGGAGAAGAGACCCAGTACTTC; cdr3_aa: CASSLGLAGEETQYF; d_call: TRBD2; j_call: TRBJ2-5; clone_size: NA; v_call: TRBV11-3
cdr3_nt: TGTGCCAGCAGTTACTCGACTGAAGCTTTCTTT; cdr3_aa: CASSYSTEAFF; d_call: NA; j_call: TRBJ1-1; clone_size: NA; v_call: TRBV6-6
cdr3_nt: TGTGCCAGCAGCCAACAGGGACTAGCGGGAGAGGGAGAGACCCAGTACTTC; cdr3_aa: CASSQQGLAGEGETQYF; d_call: TRBD2; j_call: TRBJ2-5; clone_size: NA; v_call: TRBV4-2
cdr3_nt: TGTGCCAGCAGCTTTACAGAACGGAACACTGAAGCTTTCTTT; cdr3_aa: CASSFTERNTEAFF; d_call: NA; j_call: TRBJ1-1; clone_size: NA; v_call: TRBV7-2
cdr3_nt: TGCGCCAGCAGCCAAGTAAAACTAGCGGGACGCTACGAGCAGTACTTC; cdr3_aa: CASSQVKLAGRYEQYF; d_call: TRBD2; j_call: TRBJ2-7; clone_size: NA; v_call: TRBV4-1
cdr3_nt: TGTGCCAGCAGCCAAGTAATCGGCCTGAAAAGGTACGAGCAGTACTTC; cdr3_aa: CASSQVIGLKRYEQYF; d_call: NA; j_call: TRBJ2-7; clone_size: few; v_call: TRBV4-2